There are a few counts of the clone carrying this T cell receptor (beta chain). Its target is not known. This CDR3 contains 14 residues. V was cut by 1 base and J by 5 bases, with 8 bases left in between. Germline V gives CDR1 SEHNR, CDR2 FQNEAQ (reference sequence). The sample comes from a study of T cell repertoires in cytomegalovirus infection. Study-level background: Well-studied HLA-B-restricted epitopes and recently identified HLA-C-restricted epitopes of CMV were both used in the study. CMV infection plus the matching HLA type was flagged by public TCR beta signatures.

Each CDR3 protein gets one entry after TCRdb re-called the reads with MiXCR. The sample has fewer than 950,000 distinct CDR3 sequences, roughly 33% seen once; the top ten hold roughly 12%. This sample comprised cultured CD8+ T cells from PBMCs, obtained from culture after CMV antigen stimulation. The TCR was taken from a human donor in good health (CMV status not recorded). Some clones in this sample may be carry-over from other donors' samples. The V and J genes are TRBV7-9 and TRBJ1-4, with D maybe TRBD1 (5 bases). CDR3 nucleotides: TGTGCCAGCAGCTTAGTGAGGGGAAATGAAAAACTGTTTTTT. Residues: CASSLVRGNEKLFF.